Below are 8 T cell receptor beta chains sequenced from a single sample in a study of human T cells and chemical hapten exposure. Using its own MiXCR run on the RACE reads, TCRdb lists one record per CDR3 protein. Here the sample spans about 98,000 distinct CDR3 sequences, less than 14% being singletons. Time point of the sample: pre-sensitization, week 0. Treatment indicated: therapeutic diphenylcyclopropenone sensitization with weekly scalp DPC. The material sequenced was whole blood, taken in connection with sensitization to the hapten diphenylcyclopropenone (DPC). The receptors stem from a woman aged 55-70 years with alopecia areata. Some clones in this sample may be carry-over from other donors' samples.

There are many counts of this clonotype. This chain links TRBV7-8 with TRBJ2-1, with TRBD2 identical over 8 bases. This CDR3 has 14 amino acids. Germline V gene lookup returns CDR1 SGHVS and CDR2 FQNEAQ. Germline trimming cut 8 bases from V and 1 base from J; bases unmatched to any gene: 4. DNA of the CDR3: TGTGCCAGCGGGCGGGGGGCATCCTACAATGAGCAGTTCTTC. This gives the protein CASGRGASYNEQFF.

In this sample, this clonotype turned up many times. The chain carries TRBV4-1 and TRBJ1-4, with D maybe TRBD1 (5 bases). Germline assignment: CDR1 MGHRA and CDR2 YSYEKL. V lost 4 bases and J 12 bases, leaving 15 bases between the germline ends. This CDR3 comprises 13 residues. Here the CDR3 reads CASSPRTGRELFF. The CDR3 DNA follows: TGCGCCAGCAGCCCACGGACGGGCAGGGAACTGTTTTTT.

In this sample, this clonotype turned up a few times. This chain links TRBV29-1 with TRBJ2-7, with unresolved D. The V end lost 6 bases, the J end lost 0 bases, and 6 bases lay between the germline ends. Germline assignment: CDR1 SQVTM and CDR2 ANQGSEA. The CDR3 runs 11 residues. The CDR3 loop is CSVDISYEQYF. DNA of the CDR3: TGCAGCGTCGATATCTCCTACGAGCAGTACTTC.

The CDR3: CASSYGFWGKGYNEQFF. For the CDR3, the DNA is TGTGCCAGCAGTTACGGGTTCTGGGGGAAAGGGTACAATGAGCAGTTCTTC. The chain combines TRBV6-2 or TRBV6-3 with TRBJ2-1; D may match TRBD1 or TRBD2 (5 bases each). CDR1 MNHEY and CDR2 SVGEGT come from the germline V gene. CDR3 length: 17 amino acids. The ends were cut back, 2 bases at V and 4 bases at J, with 18 bases in the middle.

The sample holds a few counts of this clonotype. The V gene is TRBV7-9, the J gene TRBJ1-1, with TRBD1 identical over 9 bases. With V trimmed by 6 bases and J by 3 bases, 11 bases remained unmatched. The CDR3 consists of 16 residues. Germline loops: CDR1 SEHNR, CDR2 FQNEAQ (reference sequence). The chain's CDR3 is CASRTGTGPIDTEAFF. CDR3 nucleotide sequence: TGTGCCAGCAGAACCGGGACAGGGCCAATAGACACTGAAGCTTTCTTT.

This clonotype has more than one count but fewer than ten. This clone may be a read error of a much larger clone one base away. Here the CDR3 reads CASSSGQGNQPRHF. As DNA, the CDR3 is TGTGCCAGCAGTTCCGGACAGGGGAATCAGCCCCGGCATTTT. V gene TRBV6-5 combines with J gene TRBJ1-5, with 9 bases aligning to TRBD1. Germline lookup yields CDR1 MNHEY and CDR2 SVGAGI. There are 14 residues in the CDR3.

This clonotype was observed at least ten times. The chain has TRBV10-3 and TRBJ2-3; possibly TRBD2 for D (5 bases). V lost 8 bases and J 4 bases, leaving 10 bases between the germline ends. The V gene's germline CDR1 is ENHRY and CDR2 SYGVKD. The CDR3 has 12 amino acids. As DNA, the CDR3 is TGTGCCATCGGGCGGGTTGCAGATACGCAGTATTTT. As protein: CAIGRVADTQYF.

At least ten counts were recorded for this clonotype. V is TRBV7-9 and J is TRBJ1-5; D may be TRBD1 (5 bases). The ends were cut back, 5 bases at V and 2 bases at J, with 13 bases in the middle. The germline V gene encodes CDR1 SEHNR and CDR2 FQNEAQ (reference sequence). The CDR3 has 15 amino acids. The CDR3 bases are TGTGCCAGCAGCCCCGGGGCTTTCGGCAATCAGCCCCAGCATTTT. It specifies CASSPGAFGNQPQHF.